This record concerns one T cell receptor (beta chain) sequence. What it binds is not known. The CDR3 contains 11 residues. Germline V gene sequence: CDR1 SNHLY, CDR2 FYNNEI. V shed 8 bases and J shed 2 bases, with 6 bases lying between them. This sample is drawn from a study of cytomegalovirus exposure and HLA in healthy donors. Study-level points and caveats: Later analysis showed TCR association rates varying by HLA locus, highest for DRB1 and lowest for HLA-C.

Both 60 Vbeta primers and 13 Jbeta primers went into the PCR. Assay: immunoSEQ multiplex PCR; the TCRdb copy retains only in-frame clones and omits some. The data contain about 94,000 clones, about 7.6% of them singletons. The V and J genes are TRBV2 and TRBJ1-2; D not resolved. Sequencing input: PBMCs. The receptor comes from a man aged 50 or older in good health and CMV-seronegative. This CDR3 reads CASGENYGYTF. Written as DNA, the CDR3 is TGTGCCAGCGGAGAGAACTATGGCTACACCTTC.